This entry lists 25 T cell receptor beta chains sequenced from one sample in a study of cytomegalovirus exposure and HLA in healthy donors. PCR was performed using 60 Vbeta and 13 Jbeta primers. Clones were read by immunoSEQ multiplex PCR, and TCRdb kept only the in-frame ones, dropping some. The table shows under 150,000 clones, with more than 80% occurring only once. Material: PBMCs. All receptors come from a middle-aged woman in good health and CMV-seropositive.

This clone was observed a handful of times. The chain has TRBV7-3 and TRBJ2-3, with D uncertain. The CDR3 is made up of 13 amino acids. Trimming removed 2 bases at V and 5 bases at J, with 8 bases between. Per germline, CDR1 SGHTA and CDR2 FQGTGA. CDR3 bases: TGTGCCAGCAGCTTACGGTTGATAGATACGCAGTATTTT. The encoded protein is CASSLRLIDTQYF.

The chain links TRBV27 to TRBJ2-3; 7 bases fit TRBD2. The CDR3 has 12 amino acids. CDR1 MNHEY and CDR2 SMNVEV come from the germline V gene (reference sequence). The ends lost 6 bases at V and 7 bases at J; junction bases unmatched: 4. CDR3 coding DNA: TGTGCCAGCAGCAAACTAGCGCATACGCAGTATTTT. This encodes CASSKLAHTQYF.

The chain uses TRBV2 and TRBJ1-5, with 7 bases fitting TRBD1. Germline CDR1 reads SNHLY; CDR2 reads FYNNEI. Germline trimming cut 2 bases from V and 6 bases from J; bases unmatched to any gene: 7. The CDR3 contains 15 residues. The CDR3 here is CASSELGQEGQPQHF. CDR3 DNA: TGTGCCAGCAGTGAACTAGGACAGGAAGGTCAGCCCCAGCATTTT.

The chain couples TRBV2 to TRBJ2-4; D not resolved. The V end was cut by 10 bases, the J end by 0 bases, with 13 bases between. There are 14 residues in the CDR3. Germline loops: CDR1 SNHLY, CDR2 FYNNEI. The CDR3 sequence is CAIQGRLAKNIQYF. CDR3 DNA sequence: TGTGCCATCCAAGGCAGGCTAGCCAAAAACATTCAGTACTTC.

The chain combines TRBV5-4 with TRBJ1-4, with 10 bases lining up with TRBD1. V shed 4 bases and J 5 bases; nucleotides not matched to a gene: 14. Looked up from germline, CDR1 is SGHNT and CDR2 is YYREEE (reference sequence). The CDR3 is made up of 18 amino acids. The CDR3: CASSLGGQGGVVNEKLFF. The CDR3 bases are TGTGCCAGCAGCCTCGGTGGACAGGGGGGTGTAGTCAATGAAAAACTGTTTTTT. Full variable domain (remainder filled in from reference TRBV5-4 and TRBJ1-4): ETGVTQSPTHLIKTRGQQVTLRCSSQSGHNTVSWYQQALGQGPQFIFQYYREEENGRGNFPPRFSGLQFPNYSSELNVNALELDDSALYLCASSLGGQGGVVNEKLFFGSGTQLSVL.

V is TRBV9 and J is TRBJ2-1, with 8 bases matching TRBD2. The CDR3 loop spans 16 amino acids. Germline CDR1 is SGDLS and CDR2 is YYNGEE. With 0 bases clipped from V and 3 bases from J, the junction kept 5 bases outside the gene matches. CDR3 region: CASSVVKAGGYNEQFF. In DNA form, the CDR3 reads TGTGCCAGCAGCGTAGTTAAGGCGGGAGGCTACAATGAGCAGTTCTTC.

The J gene is TRBJ2-1, the V gene TRBV7-6, with D hard to call. This CDR3 is 12 amino acids long. Germline V gene lookup returns CDR1 SGHVS and CDR2 FNYEAQ. With 5 bases removed from V and 8 bases from J, the gap between germline ends came to 10 bases. CDR3 protein: CASSPISDEQFF. The CDR3 DNA sequence: TGTGCCAGCAGCCCTATATCCGATGAGCAGTTCTTC.

This clone has more than one count but fewer than ten. V gene TRBV5-4 combines with J gene TRBJ1-2; tentatively, D is TRBD1 (5 bases). CDR1 and CDR2 from the germline V gene are SGHNT and YYREEE (reference sequence). This CDR3 region has 16 residues. CDR3 bases: TGTGCGGGAACCAGTGGGGGGACCCTTAGTGGCTATGGCTACACCTTC. This translates into CAGTSGGTLSGYGYTF.

V and J are TRBV19 and TRBJ2-3, with 10 nucleotides matching TRBD1. Germline V gene data show CDR1 as LNHDA and CDR2 as SQIVND (reference sequence). The ends lost 7 bases at V and 4 bases at J; junction bases unmatched: 5. This CDR3 is 14 amino acids long. The CDR3 DNA sequence: TGTGCCAGTAACCCGGGACAGGGGTCAGATACGCAGTATTTT. This sequence encodes CASNPGQGSDTQYF.

This chain joins TRBV15 and TRBJ1-2; the match to TRBD1 covers 11 bases. The germline V gene encodes CDR1 LNHNV and CDR2 YYDKDF (reference sequence). This CDR3 comprises 17 residues. The V and J ends lost 0 bases and 4 bases, in that order; junction bases with no gene match: 7. The CDR3 DNA reads TGTGCCACCAGCAGAGACCCACGGACAGGGGGCGTCTATGGCTACACCTTC. The encoded protein is CATSRDPRTGGVYGYTF.

The gene calls are TRBV27 and TRBJ2-5, with D unclear. With 6 bases removed from V and 2 bases from J, the gap between germline ends came to 7 bases. The CDR3 spans 12 residues. From germline, CDR1 is MNHEY and CDR2 SMNVEV (reference sequence). As DNA, the CDR3 is TGTGCCAGCAGGGGCCTTCAAGAGACCCAGTACTTC. This translates into CASRGLQETQYF.

The chain links TRBV28 to TRBJ1-5, with D maybe TRBD1 (5 bases). Trimming cost V 2 bases and J 6 bases, with 20 bases left between them. CDR1 and CDR2 (germline): MDHEN, SYDVKM. This CDR3 comprises 17 residues. For the CDR3, the DNA is TGTGCCAGCAGTTTAGGAGAAGGGGCCGGGTTTGCTCAGCCCCAGCATTTT. Translation: CASSLGEGAGFAQPQHF.

The chain has TRBV5-1 and TRBJ1-1; TRBD1 matches 7 bases. This CDR3 has 13 amino acids. The junction had 6 bases not matched to a gene; V was cut back by 4 bases and J by 6 bases. Germline V gene data show CDR1 as SGHRS and CDR2 as YFSETQ. CDR3 bases: TGCGCCAGCAGCCCGGGACAGATCGCTGAAGCTTTCTTT. Translated, it gives CASSPGQIAEAFF.

The V gene is TRBV5-1, the J gene TRBJ2-5; D remains unclear. The CDR3 totals 14 residues. V shed 2 bases and J shed 1 base, with 9 bases lying between them. Germline V gene data show CDR1 as SGHRS and CDR2 as YFSETQ. CDR3: CASSFSPRQETQYF. The CDR3 DNA reads as TGCGCCAGCAGCTTCTCCCCCCGCCAAGAGACCCAGTACTTC.

This chain connects TRBV10-1 to TRBJ2-3; TRBD2 aligns across 10 bases. Germline V gene data show CDR1 as WNHNN and CDR2 as SYGVQD (reference sequence). This CDR3 is built from 15 residues. V gave up 4 bases and J gave up 4 bases; unmatched junction bases: 5. The CDR3 spells CASSAGTSVSDTQYF. The CDR3 DNA reads TGCGCCAGCAGTGCCGGGACTAGCGTATCAGATACGCAGTATTTT.

As concerns this clone: One end of the junction fails to match germline, which may point to a read error. This chain joins TRBV15 and TRBJ2-5; possible D gene TRBD1, 5 bases. The germline V gene has CDR1 LNHNV and CDR2 YYDKDF (reference sequence). The CDR3 spans 12 residues. The CDR3 spells CATSTAQGDVDF. The CDR3 DNA reads as TGTGCCACCAGCACCGCCCAGGGTGACGTGGACTTC.

This chain's CDR3 is CASSDLMQGQVGYTF. The CDR3 bases are TGTGCCAGCAGTGACTTGATGCAGGGGCAGGTTGGCTACACCTTC. This sequence joins TRBV6-4 and TRBJ1-2; the D gene is possibly TRBD1 (6 bases). CDR3 length equals 15 residues. Germline CDR1 is MRHNA and CDR2 is SNTAGT. The V gene lost 1 base and the J gene lost 7 bases, with 16 bases spanning the gap.

The DNA for the CDR3 is TGTGCCAGCAGTGTGCAGGGAGGGAACACCATATATTTT. It encodes CASSVQGGNTIYF. This chain connects TRBV2 to TRBJ1-3, with TRBD1 as a possible D gene (5 bases). This CDR3 is 13 amino acids long. With 4 bases removed from V and 7 bases from J, the gap between germline ends came to 11 bases. Germline V gives CDR1 SNHLY, CDR2 FYNNEI.

Comment on this clone: Other DNA sequences of this sample code for an identical CDR3. The genes are TRBV6-5 and TRBJ2-7, with D possibly being TRBD1 (6 bases). The length of the CDR3 is 15 residues. V lost 6 bases and J 7 bases, leaving 22 bases between the germline ends. Germline V CDR1 and CDR2: MNHEY, SVGAGI. CDR3: CASRDLQGSHREQYF. Written as DNA, the CDR3 is TGTGCCAGCAGAGACCTACAGGGTTCTCATCGGGAGCAGTACTTC.

Remarks on this clone: This sample also contains other DNA sequences that code for the same CDR3. The chain recombines TRBV13 with TRBJ2-1; 10 nucleotides line up with TRBD2. Trimming removed 3 bases from V and 2 bases from J; junction bases left unmatched: 1. The germline V gene has CDR1 PRHDT and CDR2 FYEKMQ (reference sequence). The length of the CDR3 is 15 residues. CDR3: CASSFSGRPYNEQFF. The CDR3 region has the DNA TGTGCCAGCAGCTTTAGCGGGAGGCCCTACAATGAGCAGTTCTTC. Full variable domain (remainder filled in from reference TRBV13 and TRBJ2-1): AAGVIQSPRHLIKEKRETATLKCYPIPRHDTVYWYQQGPGQDPQFLISFYEKMQSDKGSIPDRFSAQQFSDYHSELNMSSLELGDSALYFCASSFSGRPYNEQFFGPGTRLTVL.

The V call is TRBV14, the J call TRBJ1-1, with D perhaps TRBD1 (6 bases). CDR3 length: 15 residues. V was pared by 2 bases and J by 3 bases, with 13 bases between. Germline CDR1 and CDR2: SGHDN and FVKESK. The CDR3 DNA is TGTGCCAGCAGCCAAAACGCTTGGACAGACACTGAAGCTTTCTTT. Protein: CASSQNAWTDTEAFF.

V usage is TRBV11-3 and J usage is TRBJ2-2; 14 bases fit TRBD2. CDR3 length: 16 amino acids. V shed 5 bases, J shed 7 bases, and the junction held 6 bases outside the gene matches. Per the germline V gene, CDR1 is SGHNT and CDR2 is YENEEA. CDR3 amino acids: CASSEGTSGRYGELFF. The DNA for the CDR3 is TGTGCCAGCAGCGAGGGGACTAGCGGGAGATACGGGGAGCTGTTTTTT.

On this clone: One end of the junction does not line up with germline, which may come from a read error. This rearrangement joins TRBV11-2 to TRBJ2-3; 8 nucleotides match TRBD1. The CDR3 sequence is 13 residues long. Germline loops: CDR1 SGHAT, CDR2 FQNNGV. The CDR3: CASSLDSLDRVGF. The CDR3 DNA is TGTGCCAGCAGCTTAGATAGTTTGGACAGGGTGGGTTTT.

This chain joins TRBV14 and TRBJ1-1; no firm D call. Germline assignment: CDR1 SGHDN and CDR2 FVKESK. This CDR3 has 14 amino acids. Trimming took off 6 bases at V and 4 bases at J, with 15 bases between the two ends. CDR3 bases: TGTGCCAGCAGGCGGGCCATTCCGGGCACTGAAGCTTTCTTT. Protein: CASRRAIPGTEAFF.

The V and J genes are TRBV9 and TRBJ2-1; 10 nucleotides align to TRBD2. CDR3 size: 13 residues. The V segment lost 6 bases and the J segment 9 bases; nucleotides outside the gene matches: 6. CDR1 and CDR2 from the germline V gene are SGDLS and YYNGEE. The CDR3 here is CASNPASGSEQFF. Here the CDR3 DNA reads TGTGCCAGCAACCCGGCTAGCGGGAGTGAGCAGTTCTTC.